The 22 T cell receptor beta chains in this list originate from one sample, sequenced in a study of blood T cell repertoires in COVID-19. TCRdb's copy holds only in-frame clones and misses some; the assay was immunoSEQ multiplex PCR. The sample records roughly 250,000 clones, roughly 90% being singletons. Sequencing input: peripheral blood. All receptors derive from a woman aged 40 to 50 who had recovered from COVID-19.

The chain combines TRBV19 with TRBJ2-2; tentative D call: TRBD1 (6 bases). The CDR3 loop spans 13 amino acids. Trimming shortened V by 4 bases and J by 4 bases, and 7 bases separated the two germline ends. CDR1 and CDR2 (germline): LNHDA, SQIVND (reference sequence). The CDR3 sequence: CASSRQVTGELFF. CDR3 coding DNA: TGTGCCAGTAGTAGACAGGTCACCGGGGAGCTGTTTTTT.

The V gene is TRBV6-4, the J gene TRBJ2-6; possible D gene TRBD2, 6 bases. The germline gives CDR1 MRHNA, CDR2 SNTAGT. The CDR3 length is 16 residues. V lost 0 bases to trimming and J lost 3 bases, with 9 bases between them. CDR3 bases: TGTGCCAGCAGTGACTCCGGGGGACGTGGGGCCAACGTCCTGACTTTC. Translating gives CASSDSGGRGANVLTF.

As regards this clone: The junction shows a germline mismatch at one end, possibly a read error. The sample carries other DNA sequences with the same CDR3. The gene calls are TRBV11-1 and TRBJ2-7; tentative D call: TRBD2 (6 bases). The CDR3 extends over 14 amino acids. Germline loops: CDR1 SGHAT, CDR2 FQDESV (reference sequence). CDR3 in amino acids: CASSLPGLPYEQYF. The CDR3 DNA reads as TGTGCCAGCAGCTTACCGGGACTGCCCTATGAGCAGTACTTC.

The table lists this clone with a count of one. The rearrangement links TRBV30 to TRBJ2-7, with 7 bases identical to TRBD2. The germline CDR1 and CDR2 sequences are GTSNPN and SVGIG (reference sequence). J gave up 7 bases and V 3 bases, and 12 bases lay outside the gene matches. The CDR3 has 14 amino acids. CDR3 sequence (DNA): TGTGCCTGGAGCCGACTAGCAATCTCGGGGGAGCAGTACTTC. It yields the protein CAWSRLAISGEQYF.

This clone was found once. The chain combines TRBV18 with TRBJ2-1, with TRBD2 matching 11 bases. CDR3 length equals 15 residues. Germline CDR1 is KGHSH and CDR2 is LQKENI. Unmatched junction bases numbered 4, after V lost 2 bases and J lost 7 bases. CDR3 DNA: TGTGCCAGCTCACCAGCGGGACTAGCGGCGAATGAGCAGTTCTTC. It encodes CASSPAGLAANEQFF.

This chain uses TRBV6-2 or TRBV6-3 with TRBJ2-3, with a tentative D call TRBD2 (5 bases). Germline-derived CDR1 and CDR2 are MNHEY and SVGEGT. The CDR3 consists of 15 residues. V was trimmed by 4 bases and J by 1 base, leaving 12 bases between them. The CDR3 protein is CASSLPGSGTDTQYF. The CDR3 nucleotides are TGTGCCAGCAGTTTACCGGGATCTGGCACAGATACGCAGTATTTT.

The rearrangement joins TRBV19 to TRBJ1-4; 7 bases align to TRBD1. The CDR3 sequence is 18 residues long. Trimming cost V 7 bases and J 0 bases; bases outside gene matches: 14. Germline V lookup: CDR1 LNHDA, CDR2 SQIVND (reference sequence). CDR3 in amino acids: CASTPGGPSASTNEKLFF. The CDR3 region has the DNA TGTGCCAGTACCCCAGGGGGACCCAGCGCCTCAACTAATGAAAAACTGTTTTTT. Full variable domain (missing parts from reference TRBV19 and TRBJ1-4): DGGITQSPKYLFRKEGQNVTLSCEQNLNHDAMYWYRQDPGQGLRLIYYSQIVNDFQKGDIAEGYSVSREKKESFPLTVTSAQKNPTAFYLCASTPGGPSASTNEKLFFGSGTQLSVL.

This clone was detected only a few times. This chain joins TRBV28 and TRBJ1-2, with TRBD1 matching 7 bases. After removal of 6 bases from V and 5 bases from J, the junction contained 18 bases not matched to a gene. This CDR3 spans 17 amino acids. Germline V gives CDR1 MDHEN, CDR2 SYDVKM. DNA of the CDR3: TGTGCCAGCAGGTCACCCCGGGGGACAGCCTCGACATATGGCTACACCTTC. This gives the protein CASRSPRGTASTYGYTF.

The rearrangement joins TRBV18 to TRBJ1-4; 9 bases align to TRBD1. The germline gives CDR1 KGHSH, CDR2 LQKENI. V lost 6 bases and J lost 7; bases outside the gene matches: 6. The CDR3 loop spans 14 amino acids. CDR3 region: CASSQTGGGEKLFF. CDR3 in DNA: TGTGCCAGCTCCCAGACAGGGGGAGGTGAAAAACTGTTTTTT.

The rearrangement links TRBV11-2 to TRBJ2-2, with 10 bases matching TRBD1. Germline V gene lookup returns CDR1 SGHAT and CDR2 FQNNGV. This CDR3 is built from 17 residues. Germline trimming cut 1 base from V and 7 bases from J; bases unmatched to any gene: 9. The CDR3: CASSLVGGQGQVGELFF. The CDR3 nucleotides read TGTGCCAGCAGCTTAGTAGGGGGACAGGGGCAGGTCGGGGAGCTGTTTTTT.

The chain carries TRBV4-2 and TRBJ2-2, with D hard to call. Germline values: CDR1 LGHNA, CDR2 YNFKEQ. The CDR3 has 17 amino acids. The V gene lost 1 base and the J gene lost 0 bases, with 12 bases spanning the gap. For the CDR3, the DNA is TGTGCCAGCAGCCAAGGAATTAGGCGGACGAACACCGGGGAGCTGTTTTTT. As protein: CASSQGIRRTNTGELFF.

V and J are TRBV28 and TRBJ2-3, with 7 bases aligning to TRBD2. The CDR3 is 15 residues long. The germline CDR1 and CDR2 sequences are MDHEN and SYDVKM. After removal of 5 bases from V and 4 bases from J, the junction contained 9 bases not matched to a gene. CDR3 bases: TGTGCCAGCAGTCGAGCGGGGTGGGGCGCAGATACGCAGTATTTT. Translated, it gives CASSRAGWGADTQYF.

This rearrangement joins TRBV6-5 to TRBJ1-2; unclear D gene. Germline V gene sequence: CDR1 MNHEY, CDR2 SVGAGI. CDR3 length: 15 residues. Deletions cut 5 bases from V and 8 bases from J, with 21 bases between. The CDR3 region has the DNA TGTGCCAGCAGTAGAACTAGGACCGCGGGTAAAGGCTACACCTTC. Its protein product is CASSRTRTAGKGYTF.

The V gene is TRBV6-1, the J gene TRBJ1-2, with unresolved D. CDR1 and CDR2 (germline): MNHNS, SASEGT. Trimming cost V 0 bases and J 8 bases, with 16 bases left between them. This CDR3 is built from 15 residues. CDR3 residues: CASSEALRAGRGYTF. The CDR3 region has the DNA TGTGCCAGCAGTGAAGCGCTTCGGGCGGGTAGGGGCTACACCTTC.

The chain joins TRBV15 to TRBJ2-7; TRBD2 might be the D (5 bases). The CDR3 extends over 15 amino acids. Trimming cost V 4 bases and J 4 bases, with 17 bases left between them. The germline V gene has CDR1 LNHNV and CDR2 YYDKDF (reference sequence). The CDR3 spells CATSTYPSAGYEQYF. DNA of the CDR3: TGTGCCACCAGCACCTATCCATCGGCGGGTTACGAGCAGTACTTC.

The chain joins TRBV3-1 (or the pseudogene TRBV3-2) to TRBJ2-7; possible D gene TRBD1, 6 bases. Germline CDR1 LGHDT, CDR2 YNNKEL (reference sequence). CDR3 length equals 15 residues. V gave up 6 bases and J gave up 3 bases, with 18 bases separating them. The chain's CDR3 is CASSPGWTVYYEQYF. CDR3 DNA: TGTGCCAGCAGTCCCGGTTGGACAGTATACTACGAGCAGTACTTC.

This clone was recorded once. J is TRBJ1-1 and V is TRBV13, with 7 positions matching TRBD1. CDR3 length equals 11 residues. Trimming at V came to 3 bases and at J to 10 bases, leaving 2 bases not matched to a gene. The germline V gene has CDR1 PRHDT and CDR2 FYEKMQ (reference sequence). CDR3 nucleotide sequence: TGTGCCAGCAGCTTGACAGGGTCAGCTTTCTTT. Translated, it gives CASSLTGSAFF.

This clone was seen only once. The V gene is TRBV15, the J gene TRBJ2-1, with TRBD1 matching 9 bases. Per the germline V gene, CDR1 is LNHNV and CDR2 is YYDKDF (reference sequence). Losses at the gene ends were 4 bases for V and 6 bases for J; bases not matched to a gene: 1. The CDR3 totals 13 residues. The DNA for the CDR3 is TGTGCCACCAGCATGGACAGGGGCAATGAGCAGTTCTTC. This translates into CATSMDRGNEQFF.

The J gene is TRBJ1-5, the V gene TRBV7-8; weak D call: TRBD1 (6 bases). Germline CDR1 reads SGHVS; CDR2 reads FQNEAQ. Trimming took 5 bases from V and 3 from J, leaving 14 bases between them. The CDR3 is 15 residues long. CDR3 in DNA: TGTGCCAGCAGCCTACAGGGCCCTCTCAATCAGCCCCAGCATTTT. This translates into CASSLQGPLNQPQHF.

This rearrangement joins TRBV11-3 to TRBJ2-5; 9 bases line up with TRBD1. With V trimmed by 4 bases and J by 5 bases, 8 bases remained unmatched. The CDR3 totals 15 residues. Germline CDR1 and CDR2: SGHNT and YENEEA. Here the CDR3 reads CASSSTGGPLETQYF. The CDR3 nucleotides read TGTGCCAGCAGCTCCACAGGGGGCCCCCTCGAGACCCAGTACTTC.

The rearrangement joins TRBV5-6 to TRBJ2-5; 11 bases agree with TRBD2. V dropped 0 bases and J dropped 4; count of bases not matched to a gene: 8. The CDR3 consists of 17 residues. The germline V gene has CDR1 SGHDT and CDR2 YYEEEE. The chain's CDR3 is CASSLALAGGPRETQYF. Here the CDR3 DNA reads TGTGCCAGCAGCTTGGCCCTAGCGGGGGGCCCCCGAGAGACCCAGTACTTC.

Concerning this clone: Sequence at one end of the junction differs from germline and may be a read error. The CDR3 spells CASSTDRYNEQFF. In DNA form, the CDR3 reads TGTGCTAGCAGCACGGACAGATACAATGAGCAGTTCTTC. The V call is TRBV7-7, the J call TRBJ2-1; D is perhaps TRBD1 (6 bases). Germline V gives CDR1 SSHAT, CDR2 FNYEAQ (reference sequence). The CDR3 is 13 amino acids.